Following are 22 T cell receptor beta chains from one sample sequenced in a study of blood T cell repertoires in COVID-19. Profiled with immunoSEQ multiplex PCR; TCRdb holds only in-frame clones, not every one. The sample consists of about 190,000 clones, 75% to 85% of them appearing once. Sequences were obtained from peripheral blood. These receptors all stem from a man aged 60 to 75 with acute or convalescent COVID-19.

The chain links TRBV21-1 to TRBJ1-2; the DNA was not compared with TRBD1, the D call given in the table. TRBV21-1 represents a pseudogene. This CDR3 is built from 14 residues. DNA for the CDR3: TGTGCCAGCAGCTCACCGGGACACCGATATGGCTACACCTTC. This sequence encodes CASSSPGHRYGYTF.

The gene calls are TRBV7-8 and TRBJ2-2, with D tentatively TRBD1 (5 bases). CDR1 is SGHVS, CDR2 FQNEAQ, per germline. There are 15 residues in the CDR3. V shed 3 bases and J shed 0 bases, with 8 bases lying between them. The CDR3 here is CASSFKGANTGELFF. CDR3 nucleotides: TGTGCCAGCAGCTTTAAAGGGGCGAACACCGGGGAGCTGTTTTTT.

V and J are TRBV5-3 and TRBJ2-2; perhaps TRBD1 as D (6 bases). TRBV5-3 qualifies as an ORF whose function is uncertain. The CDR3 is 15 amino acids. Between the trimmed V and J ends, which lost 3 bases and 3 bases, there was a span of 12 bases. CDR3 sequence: CARSSGARDTGELFF. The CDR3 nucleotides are TGTGCCAGAAGCTCAGGGGCGAGAGACACCGGGGAGCTGTTTTTT.

The CDR3 DNA reads as TGTGCCAGCAGTGATCCCTCAGGGGGGAATACGCAGTATTTT. Translating it yields CASSDPSGGNTQYF. The rearrangement uses TRBV2 and TRBJ2-3; possibly TRBD1 for D (7 bases). Trimming left V 3 bases short and J 7 bases short, with 14 bases between. CDR1 is SNHLY, CDR2 FYNNEI, per germline. CDR3 size: 14 residues. Using reference TRBV2 and TRBJ2-3 for the parts outside the CDR3, the full variable domain is EPEVTQTPSHQVTQMGQEVILRCVPISNHLYFYWYRQILGQKVEFLVSFYNNEISEKSEIFDDQFSVERPDGSNFTLKIRSTKLEDSAMYFCASSDPSGGNTQYFGPGTRLTVL.

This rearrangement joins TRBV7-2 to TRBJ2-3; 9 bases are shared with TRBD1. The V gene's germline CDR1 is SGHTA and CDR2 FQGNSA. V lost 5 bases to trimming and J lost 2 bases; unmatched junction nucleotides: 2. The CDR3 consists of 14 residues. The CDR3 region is CASSRDRDTDTQYF. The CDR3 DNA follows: TGTGCCAGCAGCAGGGACAGGGACACAGATACGCAGTATTTT. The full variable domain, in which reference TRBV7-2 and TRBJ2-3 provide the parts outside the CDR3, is GAGVSQSPSNKVTEKGKDVELRCDPISGHTALYWYRQSLGQGLEFLIYFQGNSAPDKSGLPSDRFSAERTGGSVSTLTIQRTQQEDSAVYLCASSRDRDTDTQYFGPGTRLTVL.

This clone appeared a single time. This CDR3 is CASRGPREVPVQYF. The CDR3 nucleotides are TGTGCCAGCAGAGGGCCACGGGAGGTCCCCGTGCAGTACTTC. V and J are TRBV6-5 and TRBJ2-7, with 7 positions matching TRBD2. This CDR3 is 14 amino acids long. V lost 6 bases, J lost 9 bases, and 14 bases stayed unmatched. CDR1 is MNHEY and CDR2 is SVGAGI in the germline V gene.

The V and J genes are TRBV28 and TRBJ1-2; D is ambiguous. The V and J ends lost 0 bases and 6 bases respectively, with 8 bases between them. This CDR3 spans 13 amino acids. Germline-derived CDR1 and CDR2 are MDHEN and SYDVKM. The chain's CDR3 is CASSLWSEDGYTF. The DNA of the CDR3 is TGTGCCAGCAGTTTATGGTCCGAGGATGGCTACACCTTC.

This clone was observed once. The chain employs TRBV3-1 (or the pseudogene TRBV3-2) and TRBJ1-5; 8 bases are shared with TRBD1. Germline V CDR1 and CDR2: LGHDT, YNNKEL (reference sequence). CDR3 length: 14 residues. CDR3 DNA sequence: TGTGCAAGCGGGGCGACAGGGGCCGTTCAGCCCCAGCATTTT. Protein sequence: CASGATGAVQPQHF.

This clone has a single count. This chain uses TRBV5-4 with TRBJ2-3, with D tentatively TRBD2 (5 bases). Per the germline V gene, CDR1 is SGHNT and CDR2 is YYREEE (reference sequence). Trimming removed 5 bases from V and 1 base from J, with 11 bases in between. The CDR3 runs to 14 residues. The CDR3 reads CASRSSGGTDTQYF. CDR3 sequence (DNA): TGTGCCAGCAGATCCAGCGGCGGCACAGATACGCAGTATTTT. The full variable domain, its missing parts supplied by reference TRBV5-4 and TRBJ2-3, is ETGVTQSPTHLIKTRGQQVTLRCSSQSGHNTVSWYQQALGQGPQFIFQYYREEENGRGNFPPRFSGLQFPNYSSELNVNALELDDSALYLCASRSSGGTDTQYFGPGTRLTVL.

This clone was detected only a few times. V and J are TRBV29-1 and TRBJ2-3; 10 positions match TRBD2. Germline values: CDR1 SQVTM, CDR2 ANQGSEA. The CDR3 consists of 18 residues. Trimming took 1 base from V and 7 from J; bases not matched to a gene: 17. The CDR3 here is CSVEGFRASSGGSYTQYF. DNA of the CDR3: TGCAGCGTTGAAGGGTTTCGTGCGTCTAGCGGGGGCTCCTATACGCAGTATTTT.

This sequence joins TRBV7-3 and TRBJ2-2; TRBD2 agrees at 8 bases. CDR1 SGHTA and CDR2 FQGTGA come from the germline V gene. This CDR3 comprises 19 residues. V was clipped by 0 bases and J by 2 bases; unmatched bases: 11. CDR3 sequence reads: CASSLTSGGGPLNTGELFF. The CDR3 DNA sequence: TGTGCCAGCAGCTTAACGAGCGGGGGAGGGCCCCTCAACACCGGGGAGCTGTTTTTT.

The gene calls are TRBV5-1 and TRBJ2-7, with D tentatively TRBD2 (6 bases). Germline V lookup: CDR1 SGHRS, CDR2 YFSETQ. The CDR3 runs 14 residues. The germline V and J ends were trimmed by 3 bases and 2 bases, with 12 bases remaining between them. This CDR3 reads CASSSASVTYEQYF. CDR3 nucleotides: TGCGCCAGCAGCTCAGCTAGCGTAACCTACGAGCAGTACTTC.

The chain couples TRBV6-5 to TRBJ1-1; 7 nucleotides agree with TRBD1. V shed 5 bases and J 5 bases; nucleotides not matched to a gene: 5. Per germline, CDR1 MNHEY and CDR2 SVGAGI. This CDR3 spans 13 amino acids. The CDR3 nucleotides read TGTGCCAGCAGTAGACAGGGAGGTACTGAAGCTTTCTTT. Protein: CASSRQGGTEAFF.

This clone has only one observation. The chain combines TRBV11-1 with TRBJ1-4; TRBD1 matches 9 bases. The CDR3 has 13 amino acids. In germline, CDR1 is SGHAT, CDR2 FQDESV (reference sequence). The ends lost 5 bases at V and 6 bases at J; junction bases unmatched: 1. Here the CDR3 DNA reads TGTGCCAGCAGCGGGGACAGGGATGAAAAACTGTTTTTT. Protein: CASSGDRDEKLFF.

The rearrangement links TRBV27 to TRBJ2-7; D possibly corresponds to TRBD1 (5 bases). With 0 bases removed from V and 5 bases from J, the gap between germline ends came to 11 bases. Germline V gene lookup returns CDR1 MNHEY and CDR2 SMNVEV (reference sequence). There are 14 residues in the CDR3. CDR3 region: CASSLSVGADEQYF. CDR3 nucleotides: TGTGCCAGCAGTTTATCGGTTGGGGCAGACGAGCAGTACTTC.

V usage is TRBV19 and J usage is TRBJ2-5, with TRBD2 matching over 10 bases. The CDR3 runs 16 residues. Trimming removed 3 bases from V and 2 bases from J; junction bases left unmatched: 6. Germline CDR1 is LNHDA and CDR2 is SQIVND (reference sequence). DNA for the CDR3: TGTGCCAGTAGTATGAGGCTAGCGGGAGCGCAAGAGACCCAGTACTTC. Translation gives CASSMRLAGAQETQYF.

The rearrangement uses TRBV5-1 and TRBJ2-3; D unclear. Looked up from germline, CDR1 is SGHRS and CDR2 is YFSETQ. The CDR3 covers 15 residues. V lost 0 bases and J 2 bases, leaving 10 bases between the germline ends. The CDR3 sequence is CASSLGQNPTDTQYF. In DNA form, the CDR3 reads TGCGCCAGCAGCTTGGGTCAGAACCCCACAGATACGCAGTATTTT.

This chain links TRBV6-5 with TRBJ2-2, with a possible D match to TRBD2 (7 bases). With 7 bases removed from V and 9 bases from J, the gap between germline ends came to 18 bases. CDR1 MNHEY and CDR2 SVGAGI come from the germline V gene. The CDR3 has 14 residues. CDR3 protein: CASKRDTLARELFF. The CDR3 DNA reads TGTGCCAGCAAGCGGGACACCCTAGCCCGGGAGCTGTTTTTT.

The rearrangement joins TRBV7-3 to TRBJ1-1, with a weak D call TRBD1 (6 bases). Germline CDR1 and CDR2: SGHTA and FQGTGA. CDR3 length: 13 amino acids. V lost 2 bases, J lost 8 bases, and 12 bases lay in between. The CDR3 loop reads CASSLRPDREAFF. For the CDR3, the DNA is TGTGCCAGCAGCTTACGTCCCGACAGGGAAGCTTTCTTT.

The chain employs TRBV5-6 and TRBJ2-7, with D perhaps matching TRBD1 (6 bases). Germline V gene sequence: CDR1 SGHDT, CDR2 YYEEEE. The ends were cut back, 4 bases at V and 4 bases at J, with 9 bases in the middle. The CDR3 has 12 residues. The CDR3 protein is CASSPTGYEQYF. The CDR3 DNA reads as TGTGCCAGCAGCCCGACAGGTTACGAGCAGTACTTC.

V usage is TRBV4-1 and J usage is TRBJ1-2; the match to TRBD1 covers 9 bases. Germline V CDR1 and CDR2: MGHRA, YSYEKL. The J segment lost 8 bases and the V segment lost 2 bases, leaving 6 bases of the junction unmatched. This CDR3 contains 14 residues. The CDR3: CASSQPGQGKGYTF. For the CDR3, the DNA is TGCGCCAGCAGCCAACCGGGACAGGGCAAAGGCTACACCTTC.

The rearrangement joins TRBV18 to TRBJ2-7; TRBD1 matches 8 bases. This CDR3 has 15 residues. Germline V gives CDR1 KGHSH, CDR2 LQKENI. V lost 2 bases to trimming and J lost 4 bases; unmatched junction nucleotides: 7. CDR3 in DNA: TGTGCCAGCTCACCATCCGGACAGGGATATTACGAGCAGTACTTC. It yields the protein CASSPSGQGYYEQYF. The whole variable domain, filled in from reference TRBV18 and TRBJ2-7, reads NAGVMQNPRHLVRRRGQEARLRCSPMKGHSHVYWYRQLPEEGLKFMVYLQKENIIDESGMPKERFSAEFPKEGPSILRIQQVVRGDSAAYFCASSPSGQGYYEQYFGPGTRLTVT.